Listed here is a single TCR beta chain. Its antigen is unknown. Trimming took 4 bases from V and 3 from J; bases not matched to a gene: 6. Germline V lookup: CDR1 MGHRA, CDR2 YSYEKL. There are 14 residues in the CDR3. Naive CD8 populations comprised CD45RO-negative cells positively selected for CCR7, excluding terminally differentiated effector memory CD45RA+ cells. HIV-negative, healthy adults without recent acute infections or vaccinations were the donors. These data are taken from a study of shared clonotypes between healthy human individuals. Study at large: Donors were a couple of women and three men aged 18 to 49. Study results and caveats: Clonotypes not shared had lower generation probabilities than those common to all four donors.

The genomic DNA of each subset was split evenly across several immunoSEQ plates. TCRdb keeps only in-frame clones here, not all; method: immunoSEQ multiplex PCR. The table has millions of clones, about 94% seen once. The sample was naive CD8+ T cells sorted from blood. This clonotype was obtained from a man between 18 and 35 years old in good health. V gene TRBV4-1 combines with J gene TRBJ2-7; 7 bases are shared with TRBD1. The CDR3 coding sequence is TGCGCCAGCAGCCCCGGACAGGATCTCTACGAGCAGTACTTC. This translates into CASSPGQDLYEQYF.